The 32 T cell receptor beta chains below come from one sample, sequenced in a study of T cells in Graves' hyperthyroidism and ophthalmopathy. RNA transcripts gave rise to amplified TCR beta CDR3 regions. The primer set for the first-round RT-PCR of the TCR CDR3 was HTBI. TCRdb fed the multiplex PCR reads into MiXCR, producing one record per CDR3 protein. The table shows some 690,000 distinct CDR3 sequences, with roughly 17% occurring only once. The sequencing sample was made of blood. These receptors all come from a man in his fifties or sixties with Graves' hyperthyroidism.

The CDR3 nucleotides are TGTGCCAGCTCACCACCGGGACTAGGAGGGTCCCTCAATGAGCAGTTCTTC. Translation gives CASSPPGLGGSLNEQFF. This chain joins TRBV18 and TRBJ2-1; 8 bases align to TRBD2. The germline gives CDR1 KGHSH, CDR2 LQKENI. The CDR3 totals 17 residues. The ends lost 0 bases at V and 6 bases at J; junction bases unmatched: 10.

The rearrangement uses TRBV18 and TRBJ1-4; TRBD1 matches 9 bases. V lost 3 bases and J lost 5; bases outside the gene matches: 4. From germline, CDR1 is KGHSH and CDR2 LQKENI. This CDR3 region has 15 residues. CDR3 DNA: TGTGCCAGCTCACCGCCTGACAGGGGGAATGAAAAACTGTTTTTT. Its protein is CASSPPDRGNEKLFF.

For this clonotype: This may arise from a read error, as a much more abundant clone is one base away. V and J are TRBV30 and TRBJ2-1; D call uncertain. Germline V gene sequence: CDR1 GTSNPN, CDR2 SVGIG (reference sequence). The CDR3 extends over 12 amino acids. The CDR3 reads CAWSVLTDERFF. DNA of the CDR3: TGTGCCTGGAGTGTACTCACGGATGAGCGGTTCTTC.

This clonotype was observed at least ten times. The CDR3 loop is CASSTDAIRQETQYF. CDR3 DNA: TGTGCCAGCAGCACAGACGCGATCCGCCAAGAGACCCAGTACTTC. This sequence joins TRBV2 and TRBJ2-5; D remains ambiguous. Germline V gene data show CDR1 as SNHLY and CDR2 as FYNNEI. Trimming took 6 bases from V and 1 from J, leaving 15 bases between them. There are 15 residues in the CDR3. The full variable domain, with the rest looked up from reference TRBV2 and TRBJ2-5, is EPEVTQTPSHQVTQMGQEVILRCVPISNHLYFYWYRQILGQKVEFLVSFYNNEISEKSEIFDDQFSVERPDGSNFTLKIRSTKLEDSAMYFCASSTDAIRQETQYFGPGTRLLVL.

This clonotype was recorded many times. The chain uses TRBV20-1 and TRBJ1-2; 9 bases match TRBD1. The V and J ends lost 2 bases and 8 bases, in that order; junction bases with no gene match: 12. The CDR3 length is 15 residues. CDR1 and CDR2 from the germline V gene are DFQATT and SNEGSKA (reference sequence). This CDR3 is CSARSNNRQGGGYTF. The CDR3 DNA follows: TGCAGTGCTAGATCTAATAATCGACAGGGGGGAGGCTACACCTTC.

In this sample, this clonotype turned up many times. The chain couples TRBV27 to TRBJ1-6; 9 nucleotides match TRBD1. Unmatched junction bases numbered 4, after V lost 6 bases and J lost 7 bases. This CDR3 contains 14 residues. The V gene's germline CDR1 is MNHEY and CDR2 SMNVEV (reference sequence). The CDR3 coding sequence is TGTGCCAGCAGCACAGACAGGGGGAATTCACCCCTCCACTTT. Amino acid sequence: CASSTDRGNSPLHF.

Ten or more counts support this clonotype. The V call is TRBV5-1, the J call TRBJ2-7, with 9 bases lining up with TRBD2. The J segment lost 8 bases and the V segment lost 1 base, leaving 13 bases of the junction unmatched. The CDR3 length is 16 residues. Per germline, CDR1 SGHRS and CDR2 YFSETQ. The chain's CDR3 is CASSLWLAGLSGKQYF. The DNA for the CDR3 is TGCGCCAGCAGCTTGTGGCTAGCGGGACTCTCCGGCAAGCAGTACTTC.

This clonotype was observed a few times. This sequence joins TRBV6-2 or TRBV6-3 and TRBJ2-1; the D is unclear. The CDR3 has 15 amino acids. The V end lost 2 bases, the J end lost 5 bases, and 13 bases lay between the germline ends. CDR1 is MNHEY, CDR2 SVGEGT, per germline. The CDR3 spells CASSYNPSYDNEQFF. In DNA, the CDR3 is TGTGCCAGCAGTTACAATCCGAGCTACGACAATGAGCAGTTCTTC.

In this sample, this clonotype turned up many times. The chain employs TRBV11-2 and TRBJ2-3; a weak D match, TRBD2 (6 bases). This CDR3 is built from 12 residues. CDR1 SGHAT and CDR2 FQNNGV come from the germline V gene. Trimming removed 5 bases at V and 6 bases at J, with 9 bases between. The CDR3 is CASSPTSDTQYF. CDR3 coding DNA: TGTGCCAGCAGCCCCACTAGCGATACGCAGTATTTT.

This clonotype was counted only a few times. In DNA form, the CDR3 reads TGCGCCAGCAGGAGGGTAACTCTAGCAACAGATACGCAGTATTTT. Protein sequence: CASRRVTLATDTQYF. The chain uses TRBV5-1 and TRBJ2-3; TRBD2 might be the D (5 bases). Germline V gene data show CDR1 as SGHRS and CDR2 as YFSETQ. There are 15 residues in the CDR3. V gave up 5 bases and J gave up 3 bases, with 16 bases separating them.

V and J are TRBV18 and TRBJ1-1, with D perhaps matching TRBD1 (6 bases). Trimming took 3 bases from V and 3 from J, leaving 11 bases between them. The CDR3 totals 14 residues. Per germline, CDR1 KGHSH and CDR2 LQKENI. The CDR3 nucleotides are TGTGCCAGCTCACCCCAGTCAGGGGACACTGAAGCTTTCTTT. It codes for CASSPQSGDTEAFF.

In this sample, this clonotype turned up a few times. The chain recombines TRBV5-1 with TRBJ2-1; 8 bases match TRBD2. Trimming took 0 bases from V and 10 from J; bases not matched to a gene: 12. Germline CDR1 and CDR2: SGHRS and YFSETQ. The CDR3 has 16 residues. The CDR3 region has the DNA TGCGCCAGCAGCTTGGGGCTCGGGAGGGCCGAAGGGGAGCAGTTCTTC. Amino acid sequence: CASSLGLGRAEGEQFF.

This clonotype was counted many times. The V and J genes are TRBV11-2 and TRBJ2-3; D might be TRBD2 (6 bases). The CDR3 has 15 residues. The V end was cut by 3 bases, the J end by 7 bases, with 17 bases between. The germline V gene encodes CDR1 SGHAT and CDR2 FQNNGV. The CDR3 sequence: CASSLAGYLANTQYF. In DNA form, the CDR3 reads TGTGCCAGCAGCTTGGCGGGGTATCTAGCGAATACGCAGTATTTT.

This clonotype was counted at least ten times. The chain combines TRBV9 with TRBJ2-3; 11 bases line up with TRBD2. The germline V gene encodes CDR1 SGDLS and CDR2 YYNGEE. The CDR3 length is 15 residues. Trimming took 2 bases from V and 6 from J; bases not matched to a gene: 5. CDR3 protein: CASSVGSGRADTQYF. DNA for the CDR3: TGTGCCAGCAGCGTTGGTAGCGGGAGGGCGGATACGCAGTATTTT.

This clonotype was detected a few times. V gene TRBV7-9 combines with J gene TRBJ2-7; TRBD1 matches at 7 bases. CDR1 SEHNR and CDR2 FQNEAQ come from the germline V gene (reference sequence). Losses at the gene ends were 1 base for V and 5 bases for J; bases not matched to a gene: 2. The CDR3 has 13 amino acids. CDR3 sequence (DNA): TGTGCCAGCAGCTTAGAGACAGGGAACGAGCAGTACTTC. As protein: CASSLETGNEQYF. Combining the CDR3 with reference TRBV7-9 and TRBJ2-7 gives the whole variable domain DTGVSQNPRHKITKRGQNVTFRCDPISEHNRLYWYRQTLGQGPEFLTYFQNEAQLEKSRLLSDRFSAERPKGSFSTLEIQRTEQGDSAMYLCASSLETGNEQYFGPGTRLTVT.

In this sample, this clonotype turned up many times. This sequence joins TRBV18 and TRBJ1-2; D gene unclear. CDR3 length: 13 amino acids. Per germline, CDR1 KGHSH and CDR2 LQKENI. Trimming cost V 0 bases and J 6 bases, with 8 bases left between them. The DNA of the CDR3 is TGTGCCAGCTCACCACCCGTAGTGGATGGCTACACCTTC. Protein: CASSPPVVDGYTF.

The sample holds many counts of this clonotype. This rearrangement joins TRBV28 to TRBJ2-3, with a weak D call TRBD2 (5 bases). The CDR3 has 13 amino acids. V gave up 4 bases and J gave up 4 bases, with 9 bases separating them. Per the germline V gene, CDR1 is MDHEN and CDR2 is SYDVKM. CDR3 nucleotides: TGTGCCAGCAGTTGGAGCGGCCCAGATACGCAGTATTTT. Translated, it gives CASSWSGPDTQYF.

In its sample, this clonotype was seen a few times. DNA of the CDR3: TGTGCCAGCAGCCAACTTGGGACAGGGGGGGACTACAATGAGCAGTTCTTC. It translates to CASSQLGTGGDYNEQFF. The chain carries TRBV14 and TRBJ2-1, with TRBD1 matching over 11 bases. Germline values: CDR1 SGHDN, CDR2 FVKESK. V lost 2 bases and J lost 3; bases outside the gene matches: 6. This CDR3 is 17 amino acids long.

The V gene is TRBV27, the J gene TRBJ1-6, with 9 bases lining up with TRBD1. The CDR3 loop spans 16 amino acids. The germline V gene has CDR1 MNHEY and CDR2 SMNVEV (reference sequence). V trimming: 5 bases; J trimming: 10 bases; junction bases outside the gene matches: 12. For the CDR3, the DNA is TGTGCCAGCAGTCCATCGACAGGGGGAATAGGGTCACCCCTCCACTTT. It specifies CASSPSTGGIGSPLHF.

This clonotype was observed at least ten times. Here the CDR3 reads CASSSDRASYTF. In DNA form, the CDR3 reads TGTGCCAGCAGTTCCGACAGGGCAAGCTACACCTTC. This chain links TRBV12-3 or TRBV12-4 with TRBJ1-2; 7 bases map to TRBD1. J was trimmed by 9 bases and V by 4 bases; bases with no gene match: 5. The length of the CDR3 is 12 residues.

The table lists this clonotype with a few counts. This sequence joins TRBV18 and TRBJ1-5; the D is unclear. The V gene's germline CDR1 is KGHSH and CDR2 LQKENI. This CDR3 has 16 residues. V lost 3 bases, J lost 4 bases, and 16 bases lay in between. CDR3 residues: CASSPKEREWNQPQHF. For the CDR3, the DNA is TGTGCCAGCTCACCGAAAGAGCGAGAATGGAATCAGCCCCAGCATTTT.

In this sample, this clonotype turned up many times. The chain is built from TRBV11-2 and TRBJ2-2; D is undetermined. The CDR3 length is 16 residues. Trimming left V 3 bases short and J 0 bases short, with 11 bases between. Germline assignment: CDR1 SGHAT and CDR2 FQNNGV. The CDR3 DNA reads TGTGCCAGCAGCTTCCGACACGGAGCGAACACCGGGGAGCTGTTTTTT. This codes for CASSFRHGANTGELFF.

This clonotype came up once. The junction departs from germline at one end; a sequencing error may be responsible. This CDR3 reads CASSSGAGGLEHYF. CDR3 nucleotide sequence: TGTGCCAGCAGCTCCGGCGCAGGCGGGCTGGAGCACTACTTC. The chain uses TRBV11-2 and TRBJ2-7; perhaps TRBD2 as D (5 bases). Germline V gene data show CDR1 as SGHAT and CDR2 as FQNNGV. CDR3 length: 14 residues.

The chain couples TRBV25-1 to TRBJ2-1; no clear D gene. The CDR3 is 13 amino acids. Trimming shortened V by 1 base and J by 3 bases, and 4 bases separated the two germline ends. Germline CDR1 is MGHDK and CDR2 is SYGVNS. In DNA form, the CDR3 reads TGTGCCAGCAGTGAATCCGGCTACAATGAGCAGTTCTTC. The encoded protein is CASSESGYNEQFF. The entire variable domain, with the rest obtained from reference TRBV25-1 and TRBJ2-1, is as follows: EADIYQTPRYLVIGTGKKITLECSQTMGHDKMYWYQQDPGMELHLIHYSYGVNSTEKGDLSSESTVSRIRTEHFPLTLESARPSHTSQYLCASSESGYNEQFFGPGTRLTVL.

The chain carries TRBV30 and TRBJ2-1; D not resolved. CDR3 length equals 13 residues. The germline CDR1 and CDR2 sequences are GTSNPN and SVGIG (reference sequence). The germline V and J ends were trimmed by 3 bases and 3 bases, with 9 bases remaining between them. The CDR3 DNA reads TGTGCCTGGAGCGGTATGAACTACAATGAGCAGTTCTTC. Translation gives CAWSGMNYNEQFF.

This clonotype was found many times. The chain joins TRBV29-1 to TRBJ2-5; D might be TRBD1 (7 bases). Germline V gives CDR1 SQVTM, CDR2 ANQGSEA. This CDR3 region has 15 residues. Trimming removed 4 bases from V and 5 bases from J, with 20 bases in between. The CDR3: CSVGRGRLPGETQYF. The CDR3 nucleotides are TGCAGCGTTGGGAGGGGGCGCTTACCTGGGGAGACCCAGTACTTC.

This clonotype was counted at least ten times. For the CDR3, the DNA is TGTGCCAGCAGTGAGTTGTGGGAGTTTGGTATAGATACGCAGTATTTT. Its protein product is CASSELWEFGIDTQYF. V is TRBV2 and J is TRBJ2-3, with D tentatively TRBD2 (5 bases). The CDR3 sequence is 16 residues long. Per the germline V gene, CDR1 is SNHLY and CDR2 is FYNNEI. V lost 3 bases and J 5 bases, leaving 18 bases between the germline ends.

CDR3 bases: TGCGCCAGCAGCCACCTGGACAGGGACGACGAAAAACTGTTTTTT. This codes for CASSHLDRDDEKLFF. The rearrangement uses TRBV4-1 and TRBJ1-4; TRBD1 matches at 8 bases. The J segment lost 8 bases and the V segment lost 3 bases, leaving 8 bases of the junction unmatched. The CDR3 sequence is 15 residues long. Germline lookup yields CDR1 MGHRA and CDR2 YSYEKL.

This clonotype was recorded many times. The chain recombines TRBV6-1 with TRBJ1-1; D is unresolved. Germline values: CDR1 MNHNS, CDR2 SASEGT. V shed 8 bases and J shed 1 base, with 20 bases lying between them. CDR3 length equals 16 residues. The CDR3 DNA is TGTGCCAGCGGCCTTACCGCAGAGGGCGCGAACACTGAAGCTTTCTTT. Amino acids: CASGLTAEGANTEAFF.

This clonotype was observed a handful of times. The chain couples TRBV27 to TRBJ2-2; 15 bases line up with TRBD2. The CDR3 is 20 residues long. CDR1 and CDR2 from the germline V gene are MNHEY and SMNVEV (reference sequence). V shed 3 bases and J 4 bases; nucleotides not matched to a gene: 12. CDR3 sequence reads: CASSLENPGLAGGVTGELFF. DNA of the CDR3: TGTGCCAGCAGTTTGGAAAACCCGGGACTAGCGGGAGGTGTCACCGGGGAGCTGTTTTTT.

CDR3 protein: CASSSNRLGANVLTF. The CDR3 bases are TGTGCCAGCAGTTCGAATCGACTTGGGGCCAACGTCCTGACTTTC. The chain recombines TRBV28 with TRBJ2-6; D ambiguous. Germline V CDR1 and CDR2: MDHEN, SYDVKM. The V end lost 4 bases, the J end lost 3 bases, and 10 bases lay between the germline ends. The CDR3 sequence is 15 residues long.

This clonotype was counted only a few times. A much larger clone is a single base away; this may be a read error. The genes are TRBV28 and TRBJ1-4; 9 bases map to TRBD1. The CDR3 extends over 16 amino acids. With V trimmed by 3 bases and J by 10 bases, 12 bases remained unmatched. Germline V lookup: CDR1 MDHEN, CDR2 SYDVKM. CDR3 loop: CASSFLYRGPYGKLFF. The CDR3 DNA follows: TGTGCCAGCAGTTTTTTATACAGGGGGCCCTACGGAAAACTGTTTTTT. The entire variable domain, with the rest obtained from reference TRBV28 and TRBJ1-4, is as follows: DVKVTQSSRYLVKRTGEKVFLECVQDMDHENMFWYRQDPGLGLRLIYFSYDVKMKEKGDIPEGYSVSREKKERFSLILESASTNQTSMYLCASSFLYRGPYGKLFFGSGTQLSVL.